This T cell receptor (beta chain) was captured by sequencing in a study of glioma-infiltrating T cells after dendritic cell vaccination. Study-level findings and limits: Survival was not directly related to TCR clonality in these patients.

Isocitrate dehydrogenase mutation was absent in all glioblastoma patients. There are a few counts of this clone. Its target is not known. Per germline, CDR1 SGHDT and CDR2 YYEEEE. This CDR3 comprises 17 residues. Trimming at V came to 5 bases and at J to 2 bases, leaving 11 bases not matched to a gene. Input was 2 to 2.5 ug genomic DNA, or all available if less. The PCR used 60 V beta and 13 J beta primers. The method was immunoSEQ multiplex PCR; TCRdb's version includes in-frame clones alone and lacks a portion of them. This sample has around 67,000 clones, with approximately 80% found just once. The source of this sequence is a human donor with glioblastoma. The input for sequencing was blood, taken before dendritic cell vaccination. The chain employs TRBV5-6 and TRBJ2-3; 10 nucleotides match TRBD2. CDR3 coding DNA: TGTGCCAGCAGTCGTTCTAGCGGGGGTTCCCCCACAGATACGCAGTATTTT. Translation: CASSRSSGGSPTDTQYF.